This T cell receptor (beta chain) is from a study of blood T cell dynamics during melanoma immunotherapy. Study overall: First-line therapy was either pembrolizumab or nivolumab with ipilimumab for metastatic melanoma.

This CDR3 has 15 residues. Looked up from germline, CDR1 is SGHDT and CDR2 is YYEEEE. With 7 bases removed from V and 3 bases from J, the gap between germline ends came to 20 bases. Here immunoSEQ multiplex PCR was the method, and the copy in TCRdb shows in-frame clones only, minus some. The sample consists of approximately 13,000 clones, roughly 83% of them appearing once. The sample's time point: pre-treatment baseline. At 12 weeks after first infusion, RECIST 1.1 defined response for most patients. This sequence originates from a human donor with melanoma. The V and J genes are TRBV5-6 and TRBJ2-7; a weak D match, TRBD2 (7 bases). The sample consisted of blood, taken from a patient treated with checkpoint blockade. The CDR3 protein is CASGRRQGRVYEQYF. Here the CDR3 DNA reads TGTGCCAGCGGAAGACGCCAGGGGAGGGTCTACGAGCAGTACTTC.